The table lists the clone carrying this TCR beta chain with many counts. Trimming removed 5 bases from V and 5 bases from J; junction bases left unmatched: 13. CDR3 size: 16 residues. Germline assignment: CDR1 SGHAT and CDR2 FQNNGV. Out of about 11 ml of fresh peripheral blood, PBMCs were obtained. The TCR beta CDR3 regions underwent amplification from RNA transcripts. First-round RT-PCR employed HTBI primers, with a second-round multiplex PCR after it. TCRdb fed the multiplex PCR reads into MiXCR, producing one record per CDR3 protein. This sample has some 400,000 distinct CDR3 sequences; around 20% occur once, and the top ten carry 1.6%. These data originate in a study of Graves' ophthalmopathy and Graves' hyperthyroidism. Study as a whole: Peripheral blood was obtained at first diagnosis, ahead of any treatment.

Sequenced input: peripheral blood. This receptor was obtained from a woman aged 18-29 years with Graves' ophthalmopathy. This rearrangement joins TRBV11-2 to TRBJ1-2; 8 nucleotides line up with TRBD1. DNA for the CDR3: TGTGCCAGCAGCCCGGACGACGCAGGGGGCTGGTATGGCTACACCTTC. Protein product: CASSPDDAGGWYGYTF. The entire variable domain, with the rest obtained from reference TRBV11-2 and TRBJ1-2, is as follows: EAGVAQSPRYKIIEKRQSVAFWCNPISGHATLYWYQQILGQGPKLLIQFQNNGVVDDSQLPKDRFSAERLKGVDSTLKIQPAKLEDSAVYLCASSPDDAGGWYGYTFGSGTRLTVV.